Listed below are T cell receptor beta chains from one sample, sequenced in a study of blood T cell repertoires in COVID-19. The protocol was immunoSEQ multiplex PCR, while the TCRdb copy is restricted to in-frame clones and leaves out a portion. The table records 150,000 to 200,000 clones, more than 85% of them present only once. What was sequenced was peripheral blood. The receptors shown here come from a man aged 40-49 years with active or convalescent COVID-19. CDR3s include the opening cysteine and the closing phenylalanine or tryptophan. A D gene is named only where the DNA matches it firmly. Part of the rows lack a size; the others show once, few, many or a class for expanded clones.

D	size	J	length	V	CDR3	DNA
TRBD1	once	TRBJ2-1	17	TRBV28	CASSLPPRDRLNNEQFF	TGTGCCAGCAGCCTCCCACCCCGGGACAGGCTAAACAATGAGCAGTTCTTC
.	.	TRBJ2-2	13	TRBV7-3	CASSSSRAGELFF	TGTGCCAGCAGCTCCTCCCGGGCCGGGGAGCTGTTTTTT
.	.	TRBJ1-1	14	TRBV11-3	CASTVAVGNTEAFF	TGTGCCAGCACCGTCGCGGTTGGGAACACTGAAGCTTTCTTT
.	.	TRBJ1-5	13	TRBV2	CASNNEVRQPQHF	TGTGCCAGCAATAATGAGGTGCGTCAGCCCCAGCATTTT
TRBD2	.	TRBJ2-1	17	TRBV14	CASSQVYSGGARDEQFF	TGTGCCAGCAGCCAAGTGTATAGCGGGGGGGCCAGGGATGAGCAGTTCTTC
.	.	TRBJ1-2	15	TRBV7-2	CASSLDTALKYGYTF	TGTGCCAGCAGCTTGGACACGGCACTCAAATATGGCTACACCTTC
TRBD1	.	TRBJ2-1	15	TRBV18	CASSKDRQGSNEQFF	TGTGCCAGCTCTAAGGACCGACAGGGGTCGAATGAGCAGTTCTTC
TRBD2	once	TRBJ2-7	15	TRBV3-1/TRBV3-2	CASSRLAGASGEQYF	TGTGCCAGCAGCCGACTAGCGGGGGCCTCGGGGGAGCAGTACTTC
TRBD2	.	TRBJ2-3	16	TRBV15	CATSPGLAGGRDTQYF	TGTGCCACCAGCCCGGGACTAGCGGGGGGGAGAGATACGCAGTATTTT
.	.	TRBJ1-3	15	TRBV7-9	CASSYDSVSGNTIYF	TGTGCCAGCAGCTACGACAGCGTCTCTGGAAACACCATATATTTT
.	.	TRBJ2-5	14	TRBV29-1	CSSRGDTGQGAQYF	TGCAGTTCCCGGGGGGATACAGGGCAAGGGGCCCAGTACTTC
TRBD2	.	TRBJ2-5	15	TRBV4-2	CASSQVAGGTETQYF	TGTGCCAGCAGCCAAGTAGCGGGGGGGACGGAGACCCAGTACTTC
.	.	TRBJ1-1	15	TRBV14	CASSQGLRRNTEAFF	TGTGCCAGCAGCCAAGGGCTACGGAGGAACACTGAAGCTTTCTTT
TRBD1	.	TRBJ1-2	16	TRBV5-6	CASSLADRGGWYGYTF	TGTGCCAGCAGCTTGGCTGACAGGGGAGGATGGTATGGCTACACCTTC
.	.	TRBJ2-3	14	TRBV10-1	CATQGHLSTDTQYF	TGCGCCACCCAGGGACATCTCTCCACAGATACGCAGTATTTT
.	.	TRBJ2-1	14	TRBV6-6	CASSYSGPNSEQFF	TGTGCCAGCAGTTATTCAGGGCCGAATTCTGAGCAGTTCTTC
TRBD2	.	TRBJ2-1	15	TRBV2	CASSPGTRAYNEQFF	TGTGCCAGCAGTCCCGGGACTAGGGCCTACAATGAGCAGTTCTTC
.	.	TRBJ1-5	14	TRBV28	CASIVSGGNQPQHF	TGTGCCAGCATAGTATCAGGGGGCAATCAGCCCCAGCATTTT
.	.	TRBJ2-7	14	TRBV10-3	CAISGTADLYEQYF	TGTGCCATCAGTGGGACAGCTGACCTCTACGAGCAGTACTTC
.	.	TRBJ1-2	14	TRBV5-4	CASSLGGQNYGYTF	TGTGCCAGCAGCTTGGGGGGGCAGAACTATGGCTACACCTTC
.	.	TRBJ2-5	15	TRBV11-2	CASSLGSGRIETQYF	TGTGCCAGCAGCTTAGGGTCAGGGAGGATAGAGACCCAGTACTTC
.	once	TRBJ2-1	16	TRBV6-4	CASSDSSLASYNEQFF	TGTGCCAGCAGTGACTCGAGTCTAGCCTCCTACAATGAGCAGTTCTTC
.	.	TRBJ2-2	15	TRBV5-1	CASSPDSRGTGELFF	TGCGCCAGCAGCCCGGACTCGAGAGGGACCGGGGAGCTGTTTTTT
.	.	TRBJ2-4	15	TRBV6-1	CASSERSLAKNIQYF	TGTGCCAGCAGTGAACGAAGCCTAGCCAAAAACATTCAGTACTTC
.	.	TRBJ2-3	15	TRBV5-1	CASSLEAGFTDTQYF	TGCGCCAGCAGCTTGGAGGCAGGTTTCACAGATACGCAGTATTTT
.	.	TRBJ2-5	12	TRBV7-8	CASSPGDRPRYF	TGTGCCAGCAGCCCCGGGGATCGCCCTAGGTACTTC
.	once	TRBJ2-5	13	TRBV30	CAWRQGSPETQYF	TGTGCCTGGAGGCAGGGCAGTCCGGAGACCCAGTACTTC
.	.	TRBJ2-2	15	TRBV3-1/TRBV3-2	CASSQPQGSTGELFF	TGTGCCAGCAGCCAACCTCAGGGTTCCACCGGGGAGCTGTTTTTT
TRBD1	.	TRBJ1-3	16	TRBV30	CASSWDRYNSGNTIYF	TGTGCCTCTTCCTGGGACAGGTACAACTCTGGAAACACCATATATTTT
.	once	TRBJ1-5	14	TRBV7-8	CASSSGGSSQPQHF	TGTGCCAGCAGCTCCGGGGGAAGTAGTCAGCCCCAGCATTTT
.	.	TRBJ2-7	11	TRBV6-5	CASRTNYEQYF	TGTGCCAGCAGAACTAATTACGAGCAGTACTTC
.	.	TRBJ1-2	13	TRBV11-3	CASSQDSSYGYTF	TGTGCCAGCAGCCAGGACAGTTCCTATGGCTACACCTTC
.	.	TRBJ2-5	14	TRBV19	CASRPDRIQETQYF	TGTGCCAGTAGACCCGACAGAATACAAGAGACCCAGTACTTC
.	.	TRBJ2-5	14	TRBV25-1	CATKKGARGETQYF	TGTGCCACAAAGAAAGGGGCTAGAGGAGAGACCCAGTACTTC
.	.	TRBJ1-6	16	TRBV30	CAWSAIRAQADSPLHF	TGTGCCTGGAGTGCCATTCGGGCACAGGCGGATTCACCCCTCCACTTT
.	once	TRBJ1-1	13	TRBV7-9	CASSGQLNTEAFF	TGTGCCAGCAGCGGACAGCTGAACACTGAAGCTTTCTTT
TRBD2	.	TRBJ2-3	17	TRBV29-1	CSVVGLAGGWGTDTQYF	TGCAGCGTTGTTGGGCTAGCGGGGGGCTGGGGCACAGATACGCAGTATTTT
TRBD2	.	TRBJ2-1	17	TRBV7-9	CASSSPGLAVLYNEQFF	TGTGCCAGCAGCTCCCCGGGACTAGCGGTACTTTACAATGAGCAGTTCTTC
.	.	TRBJ1-5	12	TRBV7-2	CASSLDVSPQHF	TGTGCCAGCAGCTTAGATGTGAGTCCCCAGCATTTT
.	.	TRBJ2-7	12	TRBV28	CASSTDKPEQYF	TGTGCCAGCAGTACAGACAAGCCAGAGCAGTACTTC
TRBD1	.	TRBJ1-1	15	TRBV7-9	CASSWTGGLLTEAFF	TGTGCCAGCAGCTGGACAGGGGGTTTGCTCACTGAAGCTTTCTTT